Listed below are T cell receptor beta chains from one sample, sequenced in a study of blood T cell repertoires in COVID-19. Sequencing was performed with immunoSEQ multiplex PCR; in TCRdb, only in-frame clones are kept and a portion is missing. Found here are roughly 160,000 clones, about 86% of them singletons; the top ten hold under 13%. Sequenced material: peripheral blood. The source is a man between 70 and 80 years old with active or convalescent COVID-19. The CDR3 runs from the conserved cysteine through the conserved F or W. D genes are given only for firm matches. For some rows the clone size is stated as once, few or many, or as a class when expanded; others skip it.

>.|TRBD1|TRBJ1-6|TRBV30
TGTGCCTGGAGGAGGCAACAGGGGTATAATTCACCCCTCCACTTT
CAWRRQQGYNSPLHF
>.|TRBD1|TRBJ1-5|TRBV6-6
TGTGCCAGCGCCCGACAGGGTGACCAGCCCCAGCATTTT
CASARQGDQPQHF
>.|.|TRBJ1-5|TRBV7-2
TGTGCCAGCAGCTTAGGGCGGGGCAATCAGCCCCAGCATTTT
CASSLGRGNQPQHF
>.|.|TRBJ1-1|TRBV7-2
TGTGCCAGCAGCTACAGACCTCAGAACACTGAAGCTTTCTTT
CASSYRPQNTEAFF
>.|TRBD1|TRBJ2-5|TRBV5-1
TGCGCCAGCAGCTTGGAGGGACAGCAAGAGACCCAGTACTTC
CASSLEGQQETQYF
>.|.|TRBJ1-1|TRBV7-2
TGTGCCAGCAGCTTACGGCCGGGGAGCCGGAACACTGAAGCTTTCTTT
CASSLRPGSRNTEAFF
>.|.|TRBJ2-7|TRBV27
TGTGCCAGCAGGAGACAGAGTCTAACCTACGAGCAGTACTTC
CASRRQSLTYEQYF
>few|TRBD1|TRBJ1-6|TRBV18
TGTGCCAGCTCAACCAGGACAGGGGGAAGTAATTCACCCCTCCACTTT
CASSTRTGGSNSPLHF
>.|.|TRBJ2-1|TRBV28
TGTGCCAGCAGCCAAGCGCGGCGGAGCACCTACAATGAGCAGTTCTTC
CASSQARRSTYNEQFF
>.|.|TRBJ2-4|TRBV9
TGTGCCAGCAGCGCCCTAGACAGGTCCTCGCTTCTAGCCAAAAACATTCAGTACTTC
CASSALDRSSLLAKNIQYF
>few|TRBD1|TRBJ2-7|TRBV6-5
TGTGCCAGCCGGGACAGGGGAAAGAACGAGCAGTACTTC
CASRDRGKNEQYF
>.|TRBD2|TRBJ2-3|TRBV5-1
TGCGCCAGCAGCTCCCCGCCGGGACTAGCGGTTACACGGACGCAGTATTTT
CASSSPPGLAVTRTQYF
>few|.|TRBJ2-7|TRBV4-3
TGCGCCAGCAGCCAAGATTTAGTCTACGAGCAGTACTTC
CASSQDLVYEQYF